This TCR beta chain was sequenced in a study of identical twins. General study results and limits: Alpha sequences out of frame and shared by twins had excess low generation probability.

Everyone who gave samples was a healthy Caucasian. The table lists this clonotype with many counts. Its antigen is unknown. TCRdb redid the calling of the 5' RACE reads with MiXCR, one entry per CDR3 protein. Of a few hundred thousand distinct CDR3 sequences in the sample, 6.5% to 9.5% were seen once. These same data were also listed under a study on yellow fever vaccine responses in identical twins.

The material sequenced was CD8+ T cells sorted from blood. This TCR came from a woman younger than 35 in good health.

CDR3 in DNA: TGTGCCAGCAGAGACCTAGCAGATGAGCAGTTCTTC. It is translated as CASRDLADEQFF. The chain uses TRBV3-1 and TRBJ2-1, with D tentatively TRBD2 (5 bases). This CDR3 comprises 12 residues. Trimming removed 6 bases at V and 8 bases at J, with 11 bases between. Germline lookup yields CDR1 LGHDT and CDR2 YNNKEL (reference sequence).